This T cell receptor beta chain was identified in a study of blood T cells in healthy people across ages. General observations from the study: Roughly linearly, TCR beta diversity per million T cells fell as age increased.

The second PCR ran roughly 7 to 11 cycles with a sample-barcoded 5' primer and J-beta primers. Samples each returned at least 2.5 million CDR3-containing paired-end reads. Via MiXCR, TCRdb re-called the 5' RACE reads, giving one row per CDR3 protein. This repertoire shows 1.5 million to 2 million distinct CDR3 sequences, 49% found once; its top ten account for more than 2%. Per germline, CDR1 DFQATT and CDR2 SNEGSKA (reference sequence). CDR3 length equals 15 residues. Trimming cost V 3 bases and J 3 bases; bases outside gene matches: 11. This clonotype was recorded a few times. The antigen is unknown.

This sequence originates from a woman between 40 and 55 years old in good health. The sample taken for sequencing was blood. The rearrangement joins TRBV20-1 to TRBJ2-7; 7 positions agree with TRBD2. CDR3 sequence (DNA): TGCAGTGCTAGGGCCGCAGGCCGGGGGGACTACGAGCAGTACTTC. Amino acids: CSARAAGRGDYEQYF.